This T cell receptor beta chain was profiled in a study of cytomegalovirus exposure and HLA in healthy donors. Study-wide points: A later analysis reportedly identified an Asian-associated ancestry cluster as carrying fewer N-insertions than the approximately 620-donor mean. Diagnosis of cytomegalovirus status made by the classifier reportedly showed high specificity and sensitivity.

This clone was detected only a few times. The antigen remains unidentified. The CDR3 loop spans 13 amino acids. Germline values: CDR1 MNHEY, CDR2 SVGAGI. V lost 2 bases to trimming and J lost 8 bases, with 12 bases between them. It was with 60 Vbeta and 13 Jbeta primers that the PCR ran. Assay used: immunoSEQ multiplex PCR; TCRdb lists only in-frame clones, some missing. The sample has about 130,000 clones, around three quarters seen once. This sequence joins TRBV6-5 and TRBJ1-1; D call uncertain. The TCR comes from a woman aged 60-70 years in good health and CMV-seropositive. Sequences were obtained from PBMCs. CDR3 amino acids: CASSYNTASEAFF. CDR3 nucleotide sequence: TGTGCCAGCAGTTACAATACAGCTTCGGAAGCTTTCTTT.